The present TCR beta chain was sequenced within a study of tumor and adjacent non-tumor tissue in lung cancer. In the study overall: Histology: about twelve adenocarcinoma, a couple of squamous cell carcinoma, 1 small cell lung cancer. Patients were aged roughly 30 to 76, 10 men and about five women, stage I to III.

Findings and caveats of the study: Normal lung showed higher cumulative top 100 clone frequency than tumor.

As to this clonotype: What it binds is not known.

No cell sorting was done before RNA was extracted from the tissue. The normal lung tissue was taken more than 3 cm from the tumor edge. Newly diagnosed lung cancer patients had thoracic surgery in China, August–late 2014, without prior chemotherapy. The library came from three nested PCR rounds adapted from ARM-PCR protocols. TCRdb fed the multiplex PCR reads into MiXCR, producing one record per CDR3 protein. Counted here are about 98,000 distinct CDR3 sequences, 75% to 85% occurring once; the ten biggest clones make up less than 40%. The CDR3 runs to 16 residues. Per germline, CDR1 SGHRS and CDR2 YFSETQ. V was pared by 1 base and J by 3 bases, with 9 bases of the junction left unmatched.

The sequence derives from a man aged 55 to 69 with small cell lung cancer. Sequencing was carried out using distant non-tumor lung tissue. The J gene is TRBJ2-7, the V gene TRBV5-1; TRBD2 matches at 8 bases. The DNA for the CDR3 is TGCGCCAGCAGCTTGACCGGGGGGGGCACCGGCTACGAGCAGTACTTC. This translates into CASSLTGGGTGYEQYF.